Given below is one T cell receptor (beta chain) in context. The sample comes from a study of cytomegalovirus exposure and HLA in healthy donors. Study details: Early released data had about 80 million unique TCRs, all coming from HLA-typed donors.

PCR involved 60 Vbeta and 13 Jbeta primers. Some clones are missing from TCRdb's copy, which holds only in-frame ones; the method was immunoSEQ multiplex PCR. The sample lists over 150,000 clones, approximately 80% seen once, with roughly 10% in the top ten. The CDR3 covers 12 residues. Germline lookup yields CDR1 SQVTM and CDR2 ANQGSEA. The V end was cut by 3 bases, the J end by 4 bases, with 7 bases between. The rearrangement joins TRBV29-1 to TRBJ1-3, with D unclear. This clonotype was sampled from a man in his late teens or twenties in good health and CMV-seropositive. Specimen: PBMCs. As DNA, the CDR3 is TGCAGCGTTGACGTTCCGGGAAACACCATATATTTT. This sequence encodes CSVDVPGNTIYF.